These T cell receptor beta chains were read from a single sample in a study of T cells in Graves' hyperthyroidism and ophthalmopathy. TCRdb re-analysed the multiplex PCR reads in MiXCR, keeping a single row per CDR3 protein. The table lists over 200,000 distinct CDR3 sequences, less than 15% of them singletons. Sequenced input: blood. The receptors were sampled from a middle-aged woman with Graves' hyperthyroidism that later progressed to Graves' ophthalmopathy. The CDR3 runs from the conserved cysteine through the conserved F or W. Each record gives: J gene, D gene, clone size, V gene, CDR3 DNA, CDR3 protein. The D gene is left open where the match is weak. Size is stated for part of the rows, as once, few or many counts, or as a class when the clone is expanded.

J: TRBJ2-7; D: TRBD1; size: many; V: TRBV28; DNA: TGTGCCAGCAGGGCGACAGGGACCTACGAGCAGTACTTC; CDR3: CASRATGTYEQYF
J: TRBJ2-7; D: -; size: few; V: TRBV27; DNA: TGTGCCAGCAGTTTATTGGGCAGGGTCTACGAGCAGTACTTC; CDR3: CASSLLGRVYEQYF
J: TRBJ2-7; D: -; size: many; V: TRBV28; DNA: TGTGCCAGCAGTCCCAATGGGATCTACTACGAGCAGTACTTC; CDR3: CASSPNGIYYEQYF
J: TRBJ2-1; D: -; size: -; V: TRBV20-1; DNA: TGCAGTGCTGCGGGATTCACCTACAATGAGCAGTTCTTC; CDR3: CSAAGFTYNEQFF
J: TRBJ1-2; D: TRBD1; size: many; V: TRBV28; DNA: TGTGCCAGCAGTCCGAGGACAGGGGGCGATGGCTACACCTTC; CDR3: CASSPRTGGDGYTF
J: TRBJ2-1; D: TRBD2; size: -; V: TRBV20-1; DNA: TGCAGTGCTACGGAAGCGGGGATATCCAATGAGCAGTTCTTC; CDR3: CSATEAGISNEQFF
J: TRBJ2-1; D: -; size: many; V: TRBV19; DNA: TGTGCCAGTAGTATCGGCAATGAGCAGTTCTTC; CDR3: CASSIGNEQFF
J: TRBJ2-3; D: -; size: many; V: TRBV30; DNA: TGTGCCTGGAGCATTTTGGCAGATACGCAGTATTTT; CDR3: CAWSILADTQYF
J: TRBJ2-1; D: -; size: many; V: TRBV6-5; DNA: TGTGCCAGCAGTTACTTATACAGGGATGAGCAGTTCTTC; CDR3: CASSYLYRDEQFF
J: TRBJ2-3; D: TRBD2; size: -; V: TRBV3-1; DNA: TGTGCCAGCAGCCAGGAACCGGGACTAGCGGGAACTAGCACAGATACGCAGTATTTT; CDR3: CASSQEPGLAGTSTDTQYF
J: TRBJ2-6; D: TRBD1; size: -; V: TRBV6-1; DNA: TGTGCCAGCAGGGGACAGTCTGGGGCCAACGTCCTGACTTTC; CDR3: CASRGQSGANVLTF
J: TRBJ2-7; D: -; size: many; V: TRBV2; DNA: TGTGCCAGCATCCCCCGCGGGGCCTCCTACGAGCAGTACTTC; CDR3: CASIPRGASYEQYF
J: TRBJ2-3; D: -; size: many; V: TRBV6-1; DNA: TGTGCCAGCAGTCCGGTAGGGCAAAGCACAGATACGCAGTATTTT; CDR3: CASSPVGQSTDTQYF
J: TRBJ2-5; D: TRBD1; size: many; V: TRBV12-3/TRBV12-4; DNA: TGTGCCAGCAGTAAGGACAGGGGGCCAGGAGAGACCCAGTACTTC; CDR3: CASSKDRGPGETQYF
J: TRBJ2-3; D: -; size: many; V: TRBV29-1; DNA: TGCAGCGTGAGGCCCCGGGACTTCAAAACAGATACGCAGTATTTT; CDR3: CSVRPRDFKTDTQYF
J: TRBJ2-5; D: -; size: many; V: TRBV7-9; DNA: TGTGCCAGCAGCCGCATAGAGACCCAGTACTTC; CDR3: CASSRIETQYF
J: TRBJ2-7; D: TRBD2; size: many; V: TRBV18; DNA: TGTGCCAGCTCCCCGGGACTAGCGAACGAGCAGTACTTC; CDR3: CASSPGLANEQYF
J: TRBJ2-5; D: TRBD2; size: many; V: TRBV12-3/TRBV12-4; DNA: TGTGCCAGCACCCCCCTAGCGGGAGTGAGGGAGACCCAGTACTTC; CDR3: CASTPLAGVRETQYF
J: TRBJ1-1; D: TRBD1; size: -; V: TRBV24-1; DNA: TGTGCCACCAGCTCCGGGACAGGTCCGAGGGCTGAAGCTTTCTTT; CDR3: CATSSGTGPRAEAFF
J: TRBJ2-2; D: -; size: few; V: TRBV4-1; DNA: TGCGCCAGCAGCCAACGGATGCGGGAAGGGGCCGGGGAGCTGTTTTTT; CDR3: CASSQRMREGAGELFF
J: TRBJ1-1; D: -; size: -; V: TRBV27; DNA: TGTGCCAGCAGCCTAACCCGACAGGCGAACACTGAAGCTTTCTTT; CDR3: CASSLTRQANTEAFF
J: TRBJ1-2; D: -; size: many; V: TRBV27; DNA: TGTGCCAGCAGTTTAGTGGCAGATCCTCACTATGGCTACACCTTC; CDR3: CASSLVADPHYGYTF
J: TRBJ2-7; D: -; size: many; V: TRBV5-1; DNA: TGCGCCAGCAGCCCGGACGGGCAGGGTCCCTACGAGCAGTACTTC; CDR3: CASSPDGQGPYEQYF
J: TRBJ2-1; D: -; size: many; V: TRBV19; DNA: TGTGCCAGTAGTATTACACGCGGGCTATACAATGAGCAGTTCTTC; CDR3: CASSITRGLYNEQFF
J: TRBJ2-2; D: TRBD2; size: many; V: TRBV4-1; DNA: TGCGCCAGCAGCCTGGGACTAGCGGGAGTTGGCGGGGAGCTGTTTTTT; CDR3: CASSLGLAGVGGELFF
J: TRBJ2-1; D: -; size: many; V: TRBV5-1; DNA: TGCGCCAGCAGCTCCTATCCCGACAATGAGCAGTTCTTC; CDR3: CASSSYPDNEQFF
J: TRBJ2-3; D: -; size: few; V: TRBV18; DNA: TGTGCCAGCTCACCTAAGACTATTTCGGTGGGTACGCAGTATTTT; CDR3: CASSPKTISVGTQYF
J: TRBJ2-3; D: -; size: few; V: TRBV19; DNA: TGTGCCAGTAGACGGGCTTTGGAGACAGATACGCAGTATTTT; CDR3: CASRRALETDTQYF
J: TRBJ2-1; D: -; size: -; V: TRBV9; DNA: TGTGCCAGCAGCGTAGACAGCGTGAGCTCCTACAATGAGCAGTTCTTC; CDR3: CASSVDSVSSYNEQFF
J: TRBJ2-2; D: -; size: many; V: TRBV6-6; DNA: TGTGCCAGCAGTTACTACGACACCGGGGAGCTGTTTTTT; CDR3: CASSYYDTGELFF
J: TRBJ1-5; D: -; size: many; V: TRBV3-1; DNA: TGTGCCAGCAGCCAAGATGCAGTTCATCAGCCCCAGCATTTT; CDR3: CASSQDAVHQPQHF
J: TRBJ2-7; D: -; size: many; V: TRBV12-3/TRBV12-4; DNA: TGTGCCAGCAACCCGGGGACCGCGGGCGAGCAGTACTTC; CDR3: CASNPGTAGEQYF
J: TRBJ2-4; D: -; size: few; V: TRBV6-2/TRBV6-3; DNA: TGTGCCAGCAGTTATACGGGCAGAGAGAGGCTAGCCAAAAACATTCAGTACTTC; CDR3: CASSYTGRERLAKNIQYF
J: TRBJ2-2; D: -; size: many; V: TRBV27; DNA: TGTGCCAGCAGTTTCATATTCCCGTCAGGCACCGGGGAGCTGTTTTTT; CDR3: CASSFIFPSGTGELFF
J: TRBJ2-1; D: -; size: many; V: TRBV18; DNA: TGTGCCAGCTCACGGGAGGCTGGATACTACAATGAGCAGTTCTTC; CDR3: CASSREAGYYNEQFF
J: TRBJ2-3; D: TRBD2; size: many; V: TRBV28; DNA: TGTGCCAGCAGTTTATACAGCGGGAGGGGCACAGATACGCAGTATTTT; CDR3: CASSLYSGRGTDTQYF
J: TRBJ1-4; D: -; size: many; V: TRBV6-6; DNA: TGTGCCAGCAGTTACTCGGGAACAACTAATGAAAAACTGTTTTTT; CDR3: CASSYSGTTNEKLFF
J: TRBJ2-3; D: TRBD2; size: many; V: TRBV7-3; DNA: TGTGCCAGCAGCCTCCGGGGGGCGCAGTATTTT; CDR3: CASSLRGAQYF
J: TRBJ2-7; D: TRBD2; size: -; V: TRBV3-1; DNA: TGTGCCAGCAGCCAATACAGCATAGCGGGAGGGCCACTCCACGAGCAGTACTTC; CDR3: CASSQYSIAGGPLHEQYF
J: TRBJ2-7; D: -; size: many; V: TRBV3-1; DNA: TGTGCCAGCAGGAGGGGTGGAGCTACCTACGAGCAGTACTTC; CDR3: CASRRGGATYEQYF
J: TRBJ2-5; D: TRBD2; size: many; V: TRBV27; DNA: TGTGCCAGCAGTTTAAGGGGGGTGGTAGCGGGAGTAGGAGAGACCCAGTACTTC; CDR3: CASSLRGVVAGVGETQYF
J: TRBJ1-1; D: -; size: many; V: TRBV7-2; DNA: TGTGCCAGCAGTCCGCAGGGTATTACTGAAGCTTTCTTT; CDR3: CASSPQGITEAFF
J: TRBJ2-2; D: TRBD2; size: -; V: TRBV4-1; DNA: TGCGCCAGCGGGACTAAGAACACCGGGGAGCTGTTTTTT; CDR3: CASGTKNTGELFF
J: TRBJ2-1; D: -; size: -; V: TRBV6-1; DNA: TGTGCCAGCAGTGAAGCGTGGGAGTGGAATGAGCAGTTCTTC; CDR3: CASSEAWEWNEQFF
J: TRBJ1-1; D: -; size: many; V: TRBV18; DNA: TGTGCCAGCTCAGGAGGAAATAAGAACACTGAAGCTTTCTTT; CDR3: CASSGGNKNTEAFF